This T cell receptor beta chain was found in a study of shared clonotypes between healthy human individuals. Findings and caveats of the study: Measured sharing among donors was expected to vary with sequencing depth.

The length of the CDR3 is 17 residues. CDR1 and CDR2 from the germline V gene are SNHLY and FYNNEI. J was trimmed by 4 bases and V by 4 bases; bases with no gene match: 10. Sorted-subset replicate PCRs used approximately 190 ng of genomic DNA. This amount corresponded to about 30,000 T cell genomes. Repertoires were generated with immunoSEQ multiplex PCR, while TCRdb's copy carries only in-frame clones and drops some. The table lists about a million clones, 70% to 80% of them singletons. Worth noting for this clone: The antigen remains unidentified.

Donors had no recently reported acute infections or vaccinations and were HIV-negative. The sequence came from a man younger than 35 in good health. Some clones in this sample may be carry-over from other donors' samples. Sequenced sample: memory CD4+ T cells from PBMCs. The sample's subset: CD45RA-negative fraction. This sequence joins TRBV2 and TRBJ2-3, with 11 bases lining up with TRBD1. CDR3 amino acids: CASSVAPPGQGADTQYF. CDR3 nucleotides: TGTGCCAGCAGTGTTGCTCCCCCGGGACAGGGGGCAGATACGCAGTATTTT.